These T cell receptor beta chains were read from a single sample in a study of cytomegalovirus exposure and HLA in healthy donors. Here immunoSEQ multiplex PCR was the method, and the copy in TCRdb shows in-frame clones only, minus some. The data show more than 95,000 clones, with about nine tenths seen just once and about 2% held by the top ten. The specimen sequenced was PBMCs. The receptors stem from a woman between 18 and 29 years old in good health and CMV-seronegative. The CDR3 runs from the conserved cysteine through the conserved F or W. D genes are given only for firm matches. Rows may omit the clone size; those that give it use once, few, many or a size class.

D	J	V	size	CDR3	DNA
NA	TRBJ2-2	TRBV29-1	NA	CSVGRNTGELFF	TGCAGCGTTGGCAGGAACACCGGGGAGCTGTTTTTT
NA	TRBJ1-2	TRBV14	NA	CASSQVSGQNYGYTF	TGTGCCAGCAGCCAAGTTTCGGGTCAGAACTATGGCTACACCTTC
NA	TRBJ2-7	TRBV5-6	NA	CASRTPSGYEQYF	TGTGCTAGCAGAACCCCCAGTGGCTACGAGCAGTACTTC
TRBD2	TRBJ2-1	TRBV9	once	CASSASILAGVNNEQFF	TGTGCCAGCAGCGCCTCTATACTAGCGGGAGTGAATAATGAGCAGTTCTTC
TRBD2	TRBJ2-1	TRBV9	once	CASSIGVSGNDEQFF	TGTGCCAGCTCGATAGGGGTTAGCGGGAACGATGAGCAGTTCTTC
NA	TRBJ1-2	TRBV5-7	once	CASSIGNFYGYTF	TGTGCCAGCAGCATCGGGAACTTCTATGGCTACACCTTC
NA	TRBJ1-4	TRBV30	NA	CATNRQARRISGLFF	TGTGCCACAAATCGACAGGCCCGTCGGATTTCGGGACTGTTTTTT
NA	TRBJ2-7	TRBV27	NA	CASRLSGAPENEQYF	TGTGCCAGCAGACTATCAGGGGCCCCGGAGAACGAGCAGTACTTC
TRBD1	TRBJ1-3	TRBV5-1	NA	CASSLQGANGNTIYF	TGCGCCAGCAGCTTACAGGGGGCAAATGGAAACACCATATATTTT
NA	TRBJ1-2	TRBV4-1	NA	CASSQAKGTGYGYTF	TGCGCCAGCAGCCAAGCAAAGGGGACTGGCTATGGCTACACCTTC
NA	TRBJ2-1	TRBV6-4	few	CASSEGDYNEQFF	TGTGCCAGCAGTGAAGGGGACTACAATGAGCAGTTCTTC
TRBD1	TRBJ2-7	TRBV28	NA	CASRDLGTGTYEQYF	TGTGCCAGCAGGGACCTGGGGACAGGGACCTACGAGCAGTACTTC
TRBD1	TRBJ2-5	TRBV2	NA	CASRELSGTGIETQYF	TGTGCCAGCAGGGAGTTGTCCGGGACAGGGATAGAGACCCAGTACTTC
NA	TRBJ2-7	TRBV19	NA	CASSMAGSGEQYF	TGTGCCAGTAGTATGGCGGGCTCGGGCGAGCAGTACTTC
NA	TRBJ2-7	TRBV28	NA	CASSFKGIIIYEQYF	TGTGCCAGCAGTTTCAAGGGGATTATAATCTACGAGCAGTACTTC
NA	TRBJ1-3	TRBV5-1	NA	CASSLAGNSGNTIYF	TGCGCCAGCAGCTTGGCAGGGAACTCTGGAAACACCATATATTTT
NA	TRBJ2-7	TRBV4-2	NA	CASSQDWGLGGQVEQYF	TGTGCCAGCAGCCAAGATTGGGGACTCGGCGGGCAGGTCGAGCAGTACTTC
NA	TRBJ1-1	TRBV2	once	CASRGRANTEAFF	TGTGCCAGCAGGGGCAGGGCGAACACTGAAGCTTTCTTT
TRBD1	TRBJ1-2	TRBV7-9	NA	CASSMTGFYGYTF	TGTGCCAGCAGCATGACAGGGTTTTATGGCTACACCTTC
TRBD2	TRBJ2-7	TRBV2	NA	CASHSGDGGTSGPSYEQYF	TGTGCCAGCCACTCAGGAGACGGGGGGACTAGCGGGCCCTCCTACGAGCAGTACTTC
NA	TRBJ2-2	TRBV5-1	NA	CASSSATATNTGELFF	TGCGCCAGCAGCTCGGCGACAGCCACGAACACCGGGGAGCTGTTTTTT
NA	TRBJ2-5	TRBV18	NA	CASSMGARETQYF	TGTGCCAGCTCCATGGGGGCGAGGGAGACCCAGTACTTC
NA	TRBJ2-7	TRBV5-1	NA	CASSDADGSYEQYF	TGCGCCAGCAGCGACGCGGATGGGTCCTACGAGCAGTACTTC
TRBD2	TRBJ2-2	TRBV11-2	NA	CASAYSGTGIFRRELFF	TGTGCCAGCGCCTATAGCGGGACGGGAATATTTCGTCGGGAGCTGTTTTTT
TRBD1	TRBJ2-4	TRBV4-1	NA	CASSLRQGTLAKNIQYF	TGCGCCAGCAGCTTGAGACAGGGAACCCTAGCCAAAAACATTCAGTACTTC
NA	TRBJ2-3	TRBV7-2	NA	CASSPYYQDTQYF	TGTGCCAGCAGCCCATACTATCAAGATACGCAGTATTTT
TRBD1	TRBJ1-1	TRBV2	NA	CARIKTGADTEAFF	TGTGCCAGGATAAAGACAGGGGCCGACACTGAAGCTTTCTTT
TRBD2	TRBJ2-7	TRBV10-3	NA	CATRLAGGEYEQYF	TGTGCCACTAGACTAGCGGGAGGGGAATACGAGCAGTACTTC
NA	TRBJ2-7	TRBV5-1	NA	CASSFGTLSSYEQYF	TGCGCCAGCAGCTTCGGGACACTTAGCTCCTACGAGCAGTACTTC
TRBD1	TRBJ2-7	TRBV29-1	once	CSAQGASYEQYF	TGCAGCGCACAGGGGGCTTCCTACGAGCAGTACTTC
TRBD2	TRBJ2-2	TRBV18	NA	CASSPVVAGTNTGELFF	TGTGCCAGCTCACCGGTGGTAGCGGGGACAAACACCGGGGAGCTGTTTTTT